Following are 16 T cell receptor beta chains from one sample sequenced in a study of graft-versus-host responses after intestinal transplantation. Antigen specificity for these receptors is unknown. TCRdb's table, derived via immunoSEQ multiplex PCR, lists solely in-frame clones and lacks some. Found here are about 90,000 clones, roughly 80% of them singletons; the top ten hold approximately 0.78%. The sequences come from unstimulated CD4+ T cells sorted from spleen or lymph node cells, collected before intestinal transplant. The receptors derive from a human donor who received an intestinal transplant.

The rearrangement links TRBV14 to TRBJ1-1; D gene ambiguous. This CDR3 comprises 12 residues. Trimming took off 4 bases at V and 1 base at J, with 4 bases between the two ends. Germline V gene sequence: CDR1 SGHDN, CDR2 FVKESK. CDR3 DNA sequence: TGTGCCAGCAGCCGTCGGAACACTGAAGCTTTCTTT. The encoded protein is CASSRRNTEAFF.

This sequence joins TRBV29-1 and TRBJ2-5, with D possibly matching TRBD1 (6 bases). The J call may be incorrect, as the DNA end agrees better with TRBJ2-7. Germline V gives CDR1 SQVTM, CDR2 ANQGSEA. CDR3 size: 13 residues. The CDR3 sequence is CSVEVHRAHEQYF. CDR3 DNA: TGCAGCGTTGAAGTTCACAGGGCCCACGAGCAGTACTTC.

V is TRBV6-6 and J is TRBJ2-1; the D is unclear. With 5 bases removed from V and 3 bases from J, the gap between germline ends came to 11 bases. Germline CDR1 and CDR2: MNHNY and SVGAGI (reference sequence). The CDR3 contains 14 residues. The CDR3 DNA is TGTGCCAGCAGTCCGTTGGGCCTCTACAATGAGCAGTTCTTC. This translates into CASSPLGLYNEQFF.

The genes are TRBV30 and TRBJ2-2; possibly TRBD1 for D (5 bases). CDR1 is GTSNPN and CDR2 is SVGIG in the germline V gene (reference sequence). Trimming shortened V by 4 bases and J by 0 bases, and 9 bases separated the two germline ends. CDR3 size: 14 residues. Here the CDR3 DNA reads TGTGCCTGGAACAGACAGTCGAACACCGGGGAGCTGTTTTTT. Protein sequence: CAWNRQSNTGELFF.

The genes are TRBV5-1 and TRBJ1-5, with 11 bases fitting TRBD1. Trimming took 7 bases from V and 6 from J; bases not matched to a gene: 6. The CDR3 totals 14 residues. Germline CDR1 reads SGHRS; CDR2 reads YFSETQ. The DNA of the CDR3 is TGCGCCAGCGGCTCCGGGACAGGGGGTCAGCCCCAGCATTTT. It codes for CASGSGTGGQPQHF.

The chain recombines TRBV7-9 with TRBJ2-3; TRBD1 agrees at 8 bases. The V gene's germline CDR1 is SEHNR and CDR2 FQNEAQ (reference sequence). The length of the CDR3 is 17 residues. Trimming cost V 4 bases and J 1 base; bases outside gene matches: 10. DNA of the CDR3: TGTGCCAGCAGCTCCCCTGCGGACAGGGTCGGCACAGATACGCAGTATTTT. Translation: CASSSPADRVGTDTQYF.

CDR3 coding DNA: TGCGCCAGCAGCGACCCACAGGGGGCCGGTGAAAAACTGTTTTTT. As protein: CASSDPQGAGEKLFF. The J gene is TRBJ1-4, the V gene TRBV5-1, with TRBD1 identical over 9 bases. Germline-derived CDR1 and CDR2 are SGHRS and YFSETQ. This CDR3 has 15 amino acids. V dropped 4 bases and J dropped 7; count of bases not matched to a gene: 8. Together with reference TRBV5-1 and TRBJ1-4, the CDR3 gives the full variable domain: KAGVTQTPRYLIKTRGQQVTLSCSPISGHRSVSWYQQTPGQGLQFLFEYFSETQRNKGNFPGRFSGRQFSNSRSEMNVSTLELGDSALYLCASSDPQGAGEKLFFGSGTQLSVL.

This sequence joins TRBV7-2 and TRBJ2-7, with 8 positions matching TRBD1. The CDR3 is made up of 15 amino acids. V lost 2 bases to trimming and J lost 1 base; unmatched junction nucleotides: 4. Germline loops: CDR1 SGHTA, CDR2 FQGNSA. CDR3 sequence: CASSLIDRGSYEQYF. The CDR3 region has the DNA TGTGCCAGCAGCTTAATTGACAGGGGTTCCTACGAGCAGTACTTC.

The chain uses TRBV5-1 and TRBJ2-1; D might be TRBD2 (6 bases). Germline V gives CDR1 SGHRS, CDR2 YFSETQ. The CDR3 runs to 14 residues. V was pared by 2 bases and J by 9 bases, with 15 bases between. The CDR3: CASSLALGEAEQFF. DNA for the CDR3: TGCGCCAGCAGCTTAGCTTTAGGGGAGGCTGAGCAGTTCTTC.

This clone was seen more than once but under ten times. This chain uses TRBV6-1 with TRBJ2-5, with 12 bases that match TRBD2. The germline gives CDR1 MNHNS, CDR2 SASEGT. V lost 1 base to trimming and J lost 2 bases; unmatched junction nucleotides: 8. The CDR3 totals 18 residues. CDR3 in amino acids: CASSEVTSGGPTQETQYF. The DNA for the CDR3 is TGTGCCAGCAGTGAAGTCACTAGCGGGGGGCCGACACAAGAGACCCAGTACTTC.

The J gene is TRBJ1-2, the V gene TRBV5-6; possibly TRBD1 for D (5 bases). This CDR3 spans 14 amino acids. V shed 0 bases and J shed 5 bases, with 11 bases lying between them. The germline CDR1 and CDR2 sequences are SGHDT and YYEEEE. The DNA for the CDR3 is TGTGCCAGCAGCTTGGGGGGCAGAGTATATGGCTACACCTTC. It yields the protein CASSLGGRVYGYTF.

The V and J genes are TRBV4-1 and TRBJ1-6; D not certain. Germline V gene data show CDR1 as MGHRA and CDR2 as YSYEKL. This CDR3 is built from 17 residues. Deletions cut 0 bases from V and 2 bases from J, with 11 bases between. CDR3 sequence: CASSQDRGETYNSPLHF. The CDR3 DNA is TGCGCCAGCAGCCAAGACAGAGGTGAAACCTATAATTCACCCCTCCACTTT.

As regards this clone: One junction end disagrees with the germline gene, perhaps due to a read error. The chain has TRBV5-1 and TRBJ2-5; D may be TRBD2 (5 bases). The germline gives CDR1 SGHRS, CDR2 YFSETQ. This CDR3 is 13 amino acids long. The CDR3 protein is CASSFRTEEAQHF. The CDR3, as DNA: TGCGCCAGCAGCTTCAGGACTGAAGAGGCCCAGCACTTC.

This clone was recorded a few times. This chain links TRBV4-1 with TRBJ2-7; TRBD2 aligns across 8 bases. Trimming took 1 base from V and 7 from J; bases not matched to a gene: 15. The CDR3 covers 17 residues. From germline, CDR1 is MGHRA and CDR2 YSYEKL. This CDR3 is CASSQAPASGPRKEQYF. CDR3 in DNA: TGCGCCAGCAGCCAAGCCCCGGCTAGCGGGCCGCGAAAGGAGCAGTACTTC.

In DNA, the CDR3 is TGCGCCAGCAGGGGGGCTGGGCGATCAATCACCGGGGAGCTGTTTTTT. Amino acid sequence: CASRGAGRSITGELFF. This chain joins TRBV5-1 and TRBJ2-2; D is perhaps TRBD1 (6 bases). This CDR3 comprises 16 residues. Trimming removed 5 bases from V and 4 bases from J, with 18 bases in between. CDR1 SGHRS and CDR2 YFSETQ come from the germline V gene. Using reference TRBV5-1 and TRBJ2-2 for the parts outside the CDR3, the full variable domain is KAGVTQTPRYLIKTRGQQVTLSCSPISGHRSVSWYQQTPGQGLQFLFEYFSETQRNKGNFPGRFSGRQFSNSRSEMNVSTLELGDSALYLCASRGAGRSITGELFFGEGSRLTVL.

This rearrangement joins TRBV19 to TRBJ1-5; a weak D match, TRBD1 (5 bases). Germline V gene data show CDR1 as LNHDA and CDR2 as SQIVND (reference sequence). The CDR3 spans 15 residues. Trimming cost V 3 bases and J 7 bases, with 16 bases left between them. DNA of the CDR3: TGTGCCAGTAGTATTGGGTGGCAGGGAAGGCAGCCCCAGCATTTT. Its protein is CASSIGWQGRQPQHF.